These 27 T cell receptor beta chains were all obtained from the same sample, sequenced in a study of T cell repertoires in cytomegalovirus infection. TCRdb called the reads again in MiXCR, with one record for every CDR3 protein. The table lists 200,000 to 300,000 distinct CDR3 sequences, approximately 6.7% of them singletons, with less than 7.5% in the top ten. Source material: PBMCs. The receptors were gathered from a human donor in good health (CMV status not recorded). Some clones in this sample may be carry-over from other donors' samples.

This clonotype was observed at least ten times. CDR3 nucleotide sequence: TGCGCCAGCAGCCTCTCCGGGGGTCAAGCCAAAAACATTCAGTACTTC. It is translated as CASSLSGGQAKNIQYF. V usage is TRBV4-3 and J usage is TRBJ2-4; tentative D call: TRBD2 (6 bases). Germline V gene sequence: CDR1 LGHNA, CDR2 YSLEER. The V gene lost 4 bases and the J gene lost 0 bases, with 13 bases spanning the gap. CDR3 size: 16 residues.

Ten or more counts support this clonotype. The chain is built from TRBV6-5 and TRBJ2-3; D not resolved. With 5 bases removed from V and 0 bases from J, the gap between germline ends came to 12 bases. Germline V gene sequence: CDR1 MNHEY, CDR2 SVGAGI. The CDR3 runs 15 residues. CDR3 DNA sequence: TGTGCCAGCAGTAGGGCCCCGCCTAGCACAGATACGCAGTATTTT. It yields the protein CASSRAPPSTDTQYF.

The V gene is TRBV14, the J gene TRBJ2-1; TRBD1 matches at 7 bases. This CDR3 has 14 amino acids. CDR1 SGHDN and CDR2 FVKESK come from the germline V gene. J was trimmed by 7 bases and V by 1 base; bases with no gene match: 4. CDR3 protein: CASSQVGGGNEQFF. DNA of the CDR3: TGTGCCAGCAGCCAAGTAGGGGGCGGGAATGAGCAGTTCTTC.

The table lists this clonotype with many counts. The V call is TRBV6-1, the J call TRBJ2-5; 13 bases agree with TRBD2. The junction had 3 bases not matched to a gene; V was cut back by 3 bases and J by 2 bases. CDR3 length: 16 amino acids. CDR1 and CDR2 (germline): MNHNS, SASEGT. For the CDR3, the DNA is TGTGCCAGCAGTGAGGGACTAGCGGGGCTTCAAGAGACCCAGTACTTC. This codes for CASSEGLAGLQETQYF.

The chain carries TRBV29-1 and TRBJ2-2; D not certain. Trimming stripped 4 bases from V and 3 bases from J, with 9 bases between. This CDR3 has 13 residues. Germline CDR1 and CDR2: SQVTM and ANQGSEA. Here the CDR3 reads CSVVGQDTGELFF. Written as DNA, the CDR3 is TGCAGCGTTGTAGGCCAGGACACCGGGGAGCTGTTTTTT.

The table lists this clonotype with many counts. This chain links TRBV9 with TRBJ1-2, with 10 bases lining up with TRBD1. After removal of 3 bases from V and 0 bases from J, the junction contained 8 bases not matched to a gene. In germline, CDR1 is SGDLS, CDR2 YYNGEE. The CDR3 covers 17 residues. The CDR3 protein is CASSATGTGDPNYGYTF. The CDR3 DNA reads as TGTGCCAGCAGCGCCACCGGGACAGGGGACCCTAACTATGGCTACACCTTC.

A word on this clonotype: One base away lies a much larger clone, so this may be a sequencing read error. The chain is built from TRBV6-5 and TRBJ2-1; possible D gene TRBD2, 5 bases. CDR1 and CDR2 from the germline V gene are MNHEY and SVGAGI. The CDR3 spans 14 residues. The ends were cut back, 0 bases at V and 13 bases at J, with 16 bases in the middle. The CDR3 DNA reads as TGTGCCAGCAGTTACTCGGATCTACGGGGAGACCAGTTCTTC. Encoded protein: CASSYSDLRGDQFF.

This clonotype was observed a handful of times. The chain has TRBV20-1 and TRBJ1-5; 7 bases line up with TRBD1. The CDR3 has 12 residues. Germline V lookup: CDR1 DFQATT, CDR2 SNEGSKA (reference sequence). The V gene end was trimmed by 4 bases and the J gene end by 7 bases; junction bases not matched to a gene: 4. CDR3 sequence (DNA): TGCAGTGCTACCCAGGGGGAGCAGCCCCAGCATTTT. The encoded protein is CSATQGEQPQHF.

The V and J genes are TRBV29-1 and TRBJ1-2, with no clear D. CDR1 is SQVTM, CDR2 ANQGSEA, per germline. V lost 2 bases to trimming and J lost 3 bases, with 13 bases between them. The CDR3 consists of 14 residues. CDR3 loop: CSVEMTGPHYGYTF. The CDR3 coding sequence is TGCAGCGTTGAAATGACCGGACCTCACTATGGCTACACCTTC.

This clonotype was counted a few times. The chain has TRBV29-1 and TRBJ1-4; TRBD1 aligns across 8 bases. The length of the CDR3 is 13 residues. Germline V gene sequence: CDR1 SQVTM, CDR2 ANQGSEA. After removal of 6 bases from V and 6 bases from J, the junction contained 6 bases not matched to a gene. CDR3 DNA: TGCAGCGTCCGGGGACAGGAATATGAAAAACTGTTTTTT. This codes for CSVRGQEYEKLFF.

There are many counts of this clonotype. The V and J genes are TRBV6-2 or TRBV6-3 and TRBJ1-5; perhaps TRBD1 as D (6 bases). The CDR3 runs 16 residues. Germline V lookup: CDR1 MNHEY, CDR2 SVGEGT. The V and J ends lost 6 bases and 1 base respectively, with 16 bases between them. DNA of the CDR3: TGTGCCAGCAGCTCACCCTCAGGGGCGAGCAATCAGCCCCAGCATTTT. Encoded protein: CASSSPSGASNQPQHF.

This clonotype was detected ten times or more. J is TRBJ2-7 and V is TRBV6-5; 8 bases match TRBD1. V lost 0 bases and J lost 3; bases outside the gene matches: 4. The CDR3 runs 15 residues. Per germline, CDR1 MNHEY and CDR2 SVGAGI. CDR3 amino acids: CASSYSRDRHYEQYF. In DNA form, the CDR3 reads TGTGCCAGCAGTTACTCTCGGGACAGGCACTACGAGCAGTACTTC.

In this sample, this clonotype turned up many times. The chain couples TRBV28 to TRBJ1-1; TRBD1 aligns across 8 bases. In germline, CDR1 is MDHEN, CDR2 SYDVKM. The CDR3 loop spans 15 amino acids. Trimming removed 3 bases from V and 1 base from J; junction bases left unmatched: 4. CDR3 loop: CASSFSDRENTEAFF. In DNA form, the CDR3 reads TGTGCCAGCAGTTTCTCGGACAGGGAGAACACTGAAGCTTTCTTT. Using reference TRBV28 and TRBJ1-1 for the parts outside the CDR3, the full variable domain is DVKVTQSSRYLVKRTGEKVFLECVQDMDHENMFWYRQDPGLGLRLIYFSYDVKMKEKGDIPEGYSVSREKKERFSLILESASTNQTSMYLCASSFSDRENTEAFFGQGTRLTVV.

The table lists this clonotype with many counts. CDR3 bases: TGTGCCAGCAGCGCGGGACGGATGAACACTGAAGCTTTCTTT. This gives the protein CASSAGRMNTEAFF. The chain couples TRBV7-9 to TRBJ1-1, with D perhaps matching TRBD1 (5 bases). CDR1 is SEHNR, CDR2 FQNEAQ, per germline (reference sequence). The V gene lost 5 bases and the J gene lost 0 bases, with 10 bases spanning the gap. The CDR3 runs 14 residues. The full variable domain, its missing parts supplied by reference TRBV7-9 and TRBJ1-1, is DTGVSQNPRHKITKRGQNVTFRCDPISEHNRLYWYRQTLGQGPEFLTYFQNEAQLEKSRLLSDRFSAERPKGSFSTLEIQRTEQGDSAMYLCASSAGRMNTEAFFGQGTRLTVV.

This clonotype was observed at least ten times. The V and J genes are TRBV4-3 and TRBJ1-1; 7 positions agree with TRBD1. The junction had 8 bases not matched to a gene; V was cut back by 0 bases and J by 1 base. Looked up from germline, CDR1 is LGHNA and CDR2 is YSLEER. The CDR3 sequence is 17 residues long. The CDR3 loop reads CASSQDVRGRRNTEAFF. CDR3 in DNA: TGCGCCAGCAGCCAAGATGTAAGGGGGCGGAGGAACACTGAAGCTTTCTTT.

Ten or more counts support this clonotype. The chain employs TRBV10-2 and TRBJ1-2; no clear D gene. The CDR3 length is 13 residues. In germline, CDR1 is WSHSY, CDR2 SAAADI. The V gene lost 4 bases and the J gene lost 0 bases, with 6 bases spanning the gap. CDR3 nucleotide sequence: TGCGCCAGCAGTGTGAACCCTAACTATGGCTACACCTTC. Residues: CASSVNPNYGYTF.

About this clonotype: A read error may produce the germline difference seen at one junction end. This chain joins TRBV28 and TRBJ1-5, with D possibly being TRBD1 (6 bases). Germline CDR1 is MDHEN and CDR2 is SYDVKM. This CDR3 is 17 amino acids long. The CDR3 DNA reads as TGTGCCATCAGTTCTCCGATGACAGGCTATAGCAATCAGCCCCAGCATTTT. This encodes CAISSPMTGYSNQPQHF.

Notes on this clonotype: Possible read error: a much larger clone is one base away. The V and J genes are TRBV20-1 and TRBJ1-1, with unresolved D. The CDR3 sequence is 13 residues long. Germline V gene lookup returns CDR1 DFQATT and CDR2 SNEGSKA (reference sequence). V gave up 3 bases and J gave up 5 bases, with 13 bases separating them. The chain's CDR3 is CSASAGVRTEAFF. CDR3 coding DNA: TGCAGTGCTAGTGCAGGAGTGAGGACTGAAGCTTTCTTT.

The chain employs TRBV28 and TRBJ2-1, with D possibly being TRBD1 (6 bases). This CDR3 spans 15 amino acids. V was pared by 5 bases and J by 4 bases, with 15 bases between. Germline-derived CDR1 and CDR2 are MDHEN and SYDVKM. CDR3 nucleotide sequence: TGTGCCAGCAGTACTCAGGGGATAGGGTACAATGAGCAGTTCTTC. It codes for CASSTQGIGYNEQFF.

This clonotype has at least ten counts. This chain links TRBV11-2 with TRBJ2-7; tentatively, D is TRBD2 (6 bases). The CDR3 sequence is 13 residues long. Trimming removed 5 bases from V and 7 bases from J, with 15 bases in between. Germline CDR1 and CDR2: SGHAT and FQNNGV. The CDR3 DNA is TGTGCCAGCAGCCCTTTTTCAGGAGGGGAGCAGTACTTC. Translation: CASSPFSGGEQYF.

There are many counts of this clonotype. The V gene is TRBV10-3, the J gene TRBJ1-1; a possible D gene is TRBD1 (5 bases). Germline V gene sequence: CDR1 ENHRY, CDR2 SYGVKD. CDR3 length: 17 amino acids. V lost 3 bases, J lost 0 bases, and 17 bases lay in between. The CDR3 spells CAISDQVGGGVNTEAFF. The CDR3 DNA reads TGTGCCATCAGTGATCAAGTTGGGGGAGGGGTGAACACTGAAGCTTTCTTT.

This clonotype showed up many times. The CDR3 loop is CASSPIRVGNTEAFF. Here the CDR3 DNA reads TGTGCCAGCAGCCCAATCAGGGTGGGGAACACTGAAGCTTTCTTT. The chain carries TRBV5-5 and TRBJ1-1; D perhaps matches TRBD1 (5 bases). V shed 4 bases and J shed 1 base, with 14 bases lying between them. The CDR3 spans 15 residues. CDR1 is SGHKS and CDR2 is YYEKEE in the germline V gene (reference sequence).

This clonotype was seen repeatedly, ten times or more. The genes are TRBV13 and TRBJ2-7; 7 bases match TRBD1. With 1 base clipped from V and 8 bases from J, the junction kept 11 bases outside the gene matches. The CDR3 length is 15 residues. Germline CDR1 is PRHDT and CDR2 is FYEKMQ (reference sequence). The CDR3 region has the DNA TGTGCCAGCAGCTTAGTATCGCCAGGGGGTAGAAAGCAGTACTTC. This gives the protein CASSLVSPGGRKQYF.

This clonotype was found many times. This chain uses TRBV15 with TRBJ1-2; possibly TRBD1 for D (5 bases). V gave up 3 bases and J gave up 4 bases, with 18 bases separating them. This CDR3 contains 16 residues. Germline CDR1 LNHNV, CDR2 YYDKDF (reference sequence). CDR3 in DNA: TGTGCCACCAGCAGTTCTGTGGACACCTACTTCTATGGCTACACCTTC. This translates into CATSSSVDTYFYGYTF.

In its sample, this clonotype was seen a few times. CDR3 loop: CASSSRRQLNTEAFF. The CDR3 DNA follows: TGTGCCAGTAGTTCCAGGCGGCAACTGAACACTGAAGCTTTCTTT. The V gene is TRBV19, the J gene TRBJ1-1, with D unresolved. The length of the CDR3 is 15 residues. Germline V lookup: CDR1 LNHDA, CDR2 SQIVND (reference sequence). The V and J ends lost 5 bases and 0 bases respectively, with 13 bases between them. The variable domain in full, with the rest retrieved from reference TRBV19 and TRBJ1-1, is DGGITQSPKYLFRKEGQNVTLSCEQNLNHDAMYWYRQDPGQGLRLIYYSQIVNDFQKGDIAEGYSVSREKKESFPLTVTSAQKNPTAFYLCASSSRRQLNTEAFFGQGTRLTVV.

This clonotype was counted ten times or more. The V gene is TRBV19, the J gene TRBJ1-1; D is possibly TRBD1 (6 bases). Trimming left V 5 bases short and J 4 bases short, with 14 bases between. Germline lookup yields CDR1 LNHDA and CDR2 SQIVND (reference sequence). This CDR3 is 14 amino acids long. The CDR3 is CASSSGQRRTEAFF. The CDR3 nucleotides read TGTGCCAGTAGTTCAGGACAGCGGCGCACTGAAGCTTTCTTT.

This clonotype showed up many times. The rearrangement links TRBV19 to TRBJ1-2; D may be TRBD1 (5 bases). Trimming took off 9 bases at V and 7 bases at J, with 18 bases between the two ends. Germline-derived CDR1 and CDR2 are LNHDA and SQIVND (reference sequence). The CDR3 runs to 13 residues. The CDR3: CASRRGSSGGYTF. The DNA for the CDR3 is TGTGCCAGCCGCCGGGGGTCCTCTGGTGGCTACACCTTC.